The 31 T cell receptor beta chains presented below share a single source sample, sequenced in a study of T cell responses to AZD1222 COVID-19 vaccine. Assay used: immunoSEQ multiplex PCR; TCRdb lists only in-frame clones, some missing. The data contain 150,000 to 200,000 clones, more than 80% of them singletons. The sample was peripheral blood, taken on day 0 of AZD1222 vaccination. The source of these receptors is an adult in good health.

CDR3 in amino acids: CASSPMTGRETQYF. The CDR3 DNA follows: TGTGCCAGCAGCCCTATGACTGGACGGGAGACCCAGTACTTC. The chain combines TRBV9 with TRBJ2-5; D is unresolved. The V gene's germline CDR1 is SGDLS and CDR2 YYNGEE. With 4 bases removed from V and 5 bases from J, the gap between germline ends came to 15 bases. The CDR3 contains 14 residues.

The chain carries TRBV19 and TRBJ1-5; D is ambiguous. Trimming left V 7 bases short and J 0 bases short, with 13 bases between. Germline CDR1 is LNHDA and CDR2 is SQIVND (reference sequence). CDR3 length equals 15 residues. The CDR3 loop is CASTHRPASNQPQHF. The CDR3 nucleotides are TGTGCCAGTACCCACAGACCGGCTAGCAATCAGCCCCAGCATTTT.

This chain links TRBV25-1 with TRBJ1-1; D is unclear. Germline V gene lookup returns CDR1 MGHDK and CDR2 SYGVNS. Trimming removed 3 bases from V and 4 bases from J, with 12 bases in between. This CDR3 has 14 amino acids. CDR3: CASSDIGGGTEAFF. CDR3 nucleotide sequence: TGTGCCAGCAGTGATATTGGAGGAGGCACTGAAGCTTTCTTT.

The V and J genes are TRBV18 and TRBJ1-1; 7 positions agree with TRBD1. From germline, CDR1 is KGHSH and CDR2 LQKENI. This CDR3 comprises 15 residues. V shed 3 bases, J shed 0 bases, and the junction held 4 bases outside the gene matches. The CDR3 spells CASSPKTGMNTEAFF. CDR3 sequence (DNA): TGTGCCAGCTCACCCAAGACAGGGATGAACACTGAAGCTTTCTTT.

The chain links TRBV24-1 to TRBJ2-7; D gene unclear. The V end was cut by 3 bases, the J end by 3 bases, with 11 bases between. Germline V gene data show CDR1 as KGHDR and CDR2 as SFDVKD. CDR3 length: 14 residues. In DNA form, the CDR3 reads TGTGCCACCAGTGATAGGTACTCCATCTACGAGCAGTACTTC. The encoded protein is CATSDRYSIYEQYF.

This rearrangement joins TRBV7-9 to TRBJ2-7, with D possibly TRBD2 on 6 matching bases. The V end was cut by 2 bases, the J end by 2 bases, with 16 bases between. The CDR3 loop spans 16 amino acids. The germline V gene has CDR1 SEHNR and CDR2 FQNEAQ (reference sequence). The CDR3 loop is CASSLWRLGDPYEQYF. CDR3 sequence (DNA): TGTGCCAGCAGCTTATGGAGACTAGGAGACCCCTACGAGCAGTACTTC.

V usage is TRBV12-3 or TRBV12-4 and J usage is TRBJ1-3; D gene ambiguous. With 11 bases removed from V and 0 bases from J, the gap between germline ends came to 8 bases. The CDR3 is made up of 12 amino acids. The CDR3 loop is CADGNSGNTIYF. DNA of the CDR3: TGTGCCGACGGAAACTCTGGAAACACCATATATTTT.

The chain has TRBV10-3 and TRBJ2-1; unclear D gene. Between the trimmed V and J ends, which lost 4 bases and 3 bases, there was a span of 13 bases. Germline V lookup: CDR1 ENHRY, CDR2 SYGVKD. The CDR3 is 15 amino acids. The DNA of the CDR3 is TGTGCCATCAGTGGCGGTGTCGCAGGCTACAATGAGCAGTTCTTC. Protein product: CAISGGVAGYNEQFF.

V gene TRBV6-5 combines with J gene TRBJ2-7; D might be TRBD1 (6 bases). The CDR3 totals 12 residues. Germline V gene sequence: CDR1 MNHEY, CDR2 SVGAGI. The germline V and J ends were trimmed by 4 bases and 4 bases, with 8 bases remaining between them. CDR3 in DNA: TGTGCCAGCAGTTTTGACAGGTACGAGCAGTACTTC. Translated, it gives CASSFDRYEQYF.

This clone was seen only once. The chain combines TRBV7-2 with TRBJ2-7, with 13 bases that match TRBD2. Trimming removed 3 bases from V and 2 bases from J; junction bases left unmatched: 10. CDR1 and CDR2 from the germline V gene are SGHTA and FQGNSA. This CDR3 is built from 18 residues. The CDR3 sequence: CASSLGKGLAGRAYEQYF. The CDR3 bases are TGTGCCAGCAGCTTGGGAAAGGGACTAGCGGGACGGGCCTACGAGCAGTACTTC.

The CDR3 sequence is CASSDPVDRNYGYTF. As DNA, the CDR3 is TGTGCCAGCAGTGACCCCGTCGACCGGAACTATGGCTACACCTTC. The J gene is TRBJ1-2, the V gene TRBV2, with unresolved D. V was shortened by 3 bases and J by 2 bases, with 13 bases between the two germline ends. There are 15 residues in the CDR3. Germline V gene lookup returns CDR1 SNHLY and CDR2 FYNNEI.

This clone was seen a single time. The chain links TRBV11-2 to TRBJ2-7, with 11 positions matching TRBD2. The junction had 6 bases not matched to a gene; V was cut back by 4 bases and J by 4 bases. CDR1 SGHAT and CDR2 FQNNGV come from the germline V gene. This CDR3 region has 15 residues. The CDR3 DNA follows: TGTGCCAGCAGCTCTGATAGCGGGAGGGCGTACGAGCAGTACTTC. It codes for CASSSDSGRAYEQYF.

The chain joins TRBV7-6 to TRBJ1-5; no definite D call. CDR3 length: 13 amino acids. Germline CDR1 reads SGHVS; CDR2 reads FNYEAQ. The germline V and J ends were trimmed by 3 bases and 7 bases, with 10 bases remaining between them. As DNA, the CDR3 is TGTGCCAGCAGCTTTGGGGAAGAGCAGCCCCAGCATTTT. This translates into CASSFGEEQPQHF.

The chain joins TRBV4-2 to TRBJ2-3; TRBD1 matches 10 bases. This CDR3 is 15 amino acids long. From germline, CDR1 is LGHNA and CDR2 YNFKEQ. J lost 4 bases, V lost 2 bases, and 3 bases had no gene match. The CDR3, as DNA: TGTGCCAGCAGCCAACCCGGGACAGGGGCAGATACGCAGTATTTT. This sequence encodes CASSQPGTGADTQYF.

The chain employs TRBV7-2 and TRBJ2-7, with 11 bases that match TRBD1. CDR3 length: 15 amino acids. V lost 5 bases, J lost 4 bases, and 7 bases stayed unmatched. CDR1 is SGHTA and CDR2 is FQGNSA in the germline V gene. CDR3 bases: TGTGCCAGCAGCCTACCGGGACAGGGGGGTTACGAGCAGTACTTC. It translates to CASSLPGQGGYEQYF.

This clone was detected only once. The rearrangement uses TRBV3-1 (or the pseudogene TRBV3-2) and TRBJ2-3; 10 nucleotides align to TRBD1. This CDR3 spans 12 amino acids. Germline CDR1 reads LGHDT; CDR2 reads YNNKEL (reference sequence). Germline trimming cut 0 bases from V and 13 bases from J; bases unmatched to any gene: 1. The CDR3, as DNA: TGTGCCAGCAGCCAAGAGGGGACAGGGGAGTATTTT. This gives the protein CASSQEGTGEYF.

The chain joins TRBV28 to TRBJ1-2; a possible D gene is TRBD1 (6 bases). V gave up 10 bases and J gave up 3 bases, with 12 bases separating them. Per the germline V gene, CDR1 is MDHEN and CDR2 is SYDVKM. This CDR3 is 12 amino acids long. In DNA, the CDR3 is TGTGCCACCCGGACAGCTTACTATGGCTACACCTTC. Encoded protein: CATRTAYYGYTF.

CDR3 bases: TGTGCCACCAGCAGAGATCGAAAAGGAAACACTGAAGCTTTCTTT. It encodes CATSRDRKGNTEAFF. The rearrangement links TRBV15 to TRBJ1-1; D uncertain. V gave up 0 bases and J gave up 2 bases, with 10 bases separating them. CDR3 length equals 15 residues. From germline, CDR1 is LNHNV and CDR2 YYDKDF (reference sequence).

The chain combines TRBV11-1 with TRBJ2-2, with D possibly being TRBD1 (5 bases). The V gene lost 1 base and the J gene lost 2 bases, with 8 bases spanning the gap. The CDR3 loop spans 15 amino acids. Per germline, CDR1 SGHAT and CDR2 FQDESV (reference sequence). CDR3 coding DNA: TGTGCCAGCAGCTTAGTCAGGGTTAACACCGGGGAGCTGTTTTTT. This sequence encodes CASSLVRVNTGELFF. The entire variable domain, with the rest obtained from reference TRBV11-1 and TRBJ2-2, is as follows: EAEVAQSPRYKITEKSQAVAFWCDPISGHATLYWYRQILGQGPELLVQFQDESVVDDSQLPKDRFSAERLKGVDSTLKIQPAELGDSAMYLCASSLVRVNTGELFFGEGSRLTVL.

The sample holds one count of this clone. The gene calls are TRBV14 and TRBJ1-4; TRBD1 might be the D (5 bases). Germline V gene sequence: CDR1 SGHDN, CDR2 FVKESK. The CDR3 length is 15 residues. Trimming took off 1 base at V and 14 bases at J, with 20 bases between the two ends. The CDR3 spells CASSQGGAGTGRLFF. The CDR3 DNA sequence: TGTGCCAGCAGCCAAGGAGGCGCCGGGACCGGGCGGCTGTTTTTT.

V gene TRBV7-2 combines with J gene TRBJ1-4; 8 bases map to TRBD1. Germline loops: CDR1 SGHTA, CDR2 FQGNSA. The V segment lost 3 bases and the J segment 17 bases; nucleotides outside the gene matches: 8. The CDR3 has 12 residues. This CDR3 is CASSFSGGQVFF. For the CDR3, the DNA is TGTGCCAGCAGCTTTTCCGGGGGACAGGTATTTTTT.

The V and J genes are TRBV6-1 and TRBJ1-1, with D perhaps TRBD1 (6 bases). Germline V gene data show CDR1 as MNHNS and CDR2 as SASEGT. The germline V and J ends were trimmed by 2 bases and 6 bases, with 16 bases remaining between them. The CDR3 length is 15 residues. The DNA for the CDR3 is TGTGCCAGCAGTGAACGGGGGCCGTACACGGCTGAAGCTTTCTTT. It specifies CASSERGPYTAEAFF.

The V and J genes are TRBV9 and TRBJ1-3, with D uncertain. The CDR3 is made up of 16 amino acids. Trimming shortened V by 4 bases and J by 0 bases, and 14 bases separated the two germline ends. Germline CDR1 and CDR2: SGDLS and YYNGEE. CDR3 sequence reads: CASSLGGRGSGNTIYF. In DNA form, the CDR3 reads TGTGCCAGCAGCTTAGGCGGACGGGGCTCTGGAAACACCATATATTTT.

The chain combines TRBV27 with TRBJ2-3; D gene unclear. CDR1 and CDR2 from the germline V gene are MNHEY and SMNVEV (reference sequence). This CDR3 spans 12 amino acids. V lost 5 bases, J lost 1 base, and 4 bases lay in between. DNA for the CDR3: TGTGCCAGCAGTGCCGGCACAGATACGCAGTATTTT. This encodes CASSAGTDTQYF.

V gene TRBV2 combines with J gene TRBJ1-5; no reliable D call. The CDR3 contains 14 residues. CDR1 SNHLY and CDR2 FYNNEI come from the germline V gene. V shed 5 bases and J shed 4 bases, with 12 bases lying between them. The CDR3 DNA follows: TGTGCCAGCAGTATGGACTCGCGGAATCAGCCCCAGCATTTT. Translation: CASSMDSRNQPQHF.

V and J are TRBV7-4 and TRBJ1-6; TRBD1 matches at 7 bases. V trimming: 8 bases; J trimming: 0 bases; junction bases outside the gene matches: 16. The CDR3 has 19 residues. Germline CDR1 reads SGHVT; CDR2 reads SQSDAQ. The CDR3 DNA reads TGTGCCAGCGATGCCGGGACAGCGATACTTAGCTCCTATAATTCACCCCTCCACTTT. Its translation is CASDAGTAILSSYNSPLHF.

This clone was seen once. V gene TRBV5-1 combines with J gene TRBJ2-5, with 12 bases matching TRBD1. The CDR3 is made up of 15 amino acids. V shed 6 bases, J shed 5 bases, and the junction held 8 bases outside the gene matches. Germline V gene data show CDR1 as SGHRS and CDR2 as YFSETQ. The CDR3 DNA sequence: TGCGCCAGCACGGACGGGACAGGGGGCCGGGAGACCCAGTACTTC. It encodes CASTDGTGGRETQYF.

The rearrangement links TRBV5-1 to TRBJ1-1; 9 positions match TRBD1. The CDR3 is 16 amino acids. Germline trimming cut 0 bases from V and 5 bases from J; bases unmatched to any gene: 8. In germline, CDR1 is SGHRS, CDR2 YFSETQ. The CDR3 here is CASSLEGTGRGTEAFF. The DNA of the CDR3 is TGCGCCAGCAGCTTGGAGGGGACAGGGAGGGGGACTGAAGCTTTCTTT.

The J gene is TRBJ1-1, the V gene TRBV5-6, with 11 positions matching TRBD1. CDR3 length equals 14 residues. Germline V lookup: CDR1 SGHDT, CDR2 YYEEEE. The V segment lost 5 bases and the J segment 4 bases; nucleotides outside the gene matches: 4. The CDR3: CASSRTGGSTEAFF. The DNA of the CDR3 is TGTGCCAGCAGTAGGACAGGGGGCTCCACTGAAGCTTTCTTT.

This clone was seen just once. The chain uses TRBV10-3 and TRBJ2-5; TRBD2 might be the D (6 bases). The V end lost 6 bases, the J end lost 4 bases, and 12 bases lay between the germline ends. Germline CDR1 and CDR2: ENHRY and SYGVKD. The CDR3 consists of 13 residues. CDR3 amino acids: CAISLGGGETQYF. The CDR3 DNA is TGTGCCATCAGCCTCGGGGGTGGAGAGACCCAGTACTTC.

This rearrangement joins TRBV10-3 to TRBJ2-1; D gene unclear. V was clipped by 4 bases and J by 7 bases, with 23 bases between them. In germline, CDR1 is ENHRY, CDR2 SYGVKD. The CDR3 extends over 17 amino acids. The CDR3 region is CAISGYYRINRTNEQFF. The DNA for the CDR3 is TGTGCCATCAGTGGGTATTACCGCATAAACCGCACGAATGAGCAGTTCTTC.